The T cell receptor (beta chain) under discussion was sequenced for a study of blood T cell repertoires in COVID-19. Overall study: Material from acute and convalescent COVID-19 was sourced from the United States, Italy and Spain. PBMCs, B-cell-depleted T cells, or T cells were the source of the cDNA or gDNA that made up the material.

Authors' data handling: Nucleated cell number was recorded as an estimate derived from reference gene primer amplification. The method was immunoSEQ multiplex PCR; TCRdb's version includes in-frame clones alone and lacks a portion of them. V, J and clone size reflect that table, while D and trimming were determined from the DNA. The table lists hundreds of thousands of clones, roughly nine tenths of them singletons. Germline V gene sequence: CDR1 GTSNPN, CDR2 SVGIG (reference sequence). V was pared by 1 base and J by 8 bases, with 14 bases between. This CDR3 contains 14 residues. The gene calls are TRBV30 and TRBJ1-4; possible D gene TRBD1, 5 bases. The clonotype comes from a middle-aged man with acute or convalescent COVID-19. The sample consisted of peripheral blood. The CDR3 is CAWSGSVPGEKLFF. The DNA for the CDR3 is TGTGCCTGGAGTGGGTCCGTGCCAGGGGAAAAACTGTTTTTT.